The 15 T cell receptor beta chains below all came from one sample that was sequenced in a study of CD8 T cells in ankylosing spondylitis. Whole-study findings and limits: Among TCR beta sequences, a motif of about 8 highly homologous variants appeared characteristic of ankylosing spondylitis blood.

TCRdb redid the calling of the 5' RACE reads with MiXCR, one entry per CDR3 protein. The sample contains fewer than 400,000 distinct CDR3 sequences, approximately 8% of which appear only once. These TCRs' antigens remain unknown. Material: blood, either unsorted or a sorted T cell fraction (not recorded which). The receptors shown here come from a male donor with ankylosing spondylitis.

The chain recombines TRBV10-3 with TRBJ1-6; possibly TRBD1 for D (5 bases). Germline V gives CDR1 ENHRY, CDR2 SYGVKD. Trimming left V 7 bases short and J 6 bases short, with 13 bases between. CDR3 length: 14 amino acids. The CDR3 is CAIKTALLNSPLHF. The DNA of the CDR3 is TGTGCCATCAAGACAGCTCTACTTAATTCACCCCTCCACTTT.

The rearrangement joins TRBV20-1 to TRBJ2-5; no clear D. CDR3 length: 13 amino acids. Germline CDR1 and CDR2: DFQATT and SNEGSKA (reference sequence). Trimming removed 8 bases at V and 4 bases at J, with 17 bases between. The CDR3: CSFPRWAGETQYF. In nucleotides, the CDR3 is TGCAGTTTCCCCCGCTGGGCCGGAGAGACCCAGTACTTC.

This clonotype appeared a few times. The V and J genes are TRBV5-1 and TRBJ2-3; perhaps TRBD1 as D (5 bases). Per germline, CDR1 SGHRS and CDR2 YFSETQ. The CDR3 has 15 residues. Between the trimmed V and J ends, which lost 0 bases and 1 base, there was a span of 9 bases. CDR3 bases: TGCGCCAGCAGCTTGGAAGACAGCGGCACAGATACGCAGTATTTT. It specifies CASSLEDSGTDTQYF. Using reference TRBV5-1 and TRBJ2-3 for the parts outside the CDR3, the full variable domain is KAGVTQTPRYLIKTRGQQVTLSCSPISGHRSVSWYQQTPGQGLQFLFEYFSETQRNKGNFPGRFSGRQFSNSRSEMNVSTLELGDSALYLCASSLEDSGTDTQYFGPGTRLTVL.

This clonotype was counted between two and nine times. The chain links TRBV28 to TRBJ1-4; D not resolved. Germline V gene sequence: CDR1 MDHEN, CDR2 SYDVKM. The CDR3 is 10 amino acids. The V and J ends lost 9 bases and 14 bases respectively, with 13 bases between them. The CDR3 sequence: CASRGFGLFF. CDR3 sequence (DNA): TGTGCCAGTCGGGGTTTCGGGCTGTTTTTT.

The gene calls are TRBV5-1 and TRBJ2-1; D is unclear. The CDR3 has 14 amino acids. Germline-derived CDR1 and CDR2 are SGHRS and YFSETQ. V was pared by 4 bases and J by 7 bases, with 15 bases between. The CDR3 spells CASSPRVRMNEQFF. In DNA form, the CDR3 reads TGCGCCAGCAGCCCCCGAGTGAGAATGAATGAGCAGTTCTTC. The full variable domain, its missing parts supplied by reference TRBV5-1 and TRBJ2-1, is KAGVTQTPRYLIKTRGQQVTLSCSPISGHRSVSWYQQTPGQGLQFLFEYFSETQRNKGNFPGRFSGRQFSNSRSEMNVSTLELGDSALYLCASSPRVRMNEQFFGPGTRLTVL.

A few counts support this clonotype. This CDR3 reads CSVEWPGETQYF. The CDR3, as DNA: TGCAGCGTTGAGTGGCCGGGGGAGACCCAGTACTTC. The chain links TRBV29-1 to TRBJ2-5; a weak D match, TRBD2 (5 bases). The CDR3 is 12 amino acids. Per the germline V gene, CDR1 is SQVTM and CDR2 is ANQGSEA. V shed 3 bases and J shed 5 bases, with 10 bases lying between them.

Only a few counts were recorded for this clonotype. CDR3 region: CASSTGTGLYGYTF. Written as DNA, the CDR3 is TGTGCCAGCAGTACCGGGACAGGGCTCTATGGCTACACCTTC. The chain has TRBV28 and TRBJ1-2; 9 bases are a match to TRBD1. Trimming cost V 5 bases and J 4 bases; bases outside gene matches: 5. The CDR3 extends over 14 amino acids. Germline V gene lookup returns CDR1 MDHEN and CDR2 SYDVKM.

This clonotype was observed many times. The rearrangement uses TRBV9 and TRBJ1-6, with TRBD1 matching 7 bases. Losses at the gene ends were 4 bases for V and 5 bases for J; bases not matched to a gene: 6. The CDR3 runs 15 residues. The germline CDR1 and CDR2 sequences are SGDLS and YYNGEE. The CDR3 spells CASSHGQVDNSPLHF. The CDR3 DNA is TGTGCCAGCAGCCACGGACAGGTCGATAATTCACCCCTCCACTTT.

In this sample, this clonotype turned up a few times. The genes are TRBV11-2 and TRBJ2-1; 8 nucleotides match TRBD2. Germline V gives CDR1 SGHAT, CDR2 FQNNGV. This CDR3 has 14 residues. After removal of 5 bases from V and 3 bases from J, the junction contained 3 bases not matched to a gene. Here the CDR3 DNA reads TGTGCCAGCAGCGAGGCGGGAGGCTACAATGAGCAGTTCTTC. Translating it yields CASSEAGGYNEQFF. Looking up the rest from reference TRBV11-2 and TRBJ2-1 gives the full variable domain: EAGVAQSPRYKIIEKRQSVAFWCNPISGHATLYWYQQILGQGPKLLIQFQNNGVVDDSQLPKDRFSAERLKGVDSTLKIQPAKLEDSAVYLCASSEAGGYNEQFFGPGTRLTVL.

This clonotype was seen ten or more times. The rearrangement links TRBV28 to TRBJ1-2, with TRBD1 as a possible D gene (6 bases). The germline V gene has CDR1 MDHEN and CDR2 SYDVKM. This CDR3 contains 18 residues. The V gene lost 3 bases and the J gene lost 4 bases, with 24 bases spanning the gap. The CDR3 DNA reads TGTGCCAGCAGTTTTAACTCTTGGGGGCAGTTCACCCTCTATGGCTACACCTTC. Encoded protein: CASSFNSWGQFTLYGYTF.

The table lists this clonotype with a few counts. The CDR3 reads CASSAPGRNDEQYF. In DNA form, the CDR3 reads TGTGCCAGCAGCGCGCCCGGACGGAACGACGAGCAGTACTTC. The chain has TRBV9 and TRBJ2-7; D not resolved. The germline V gene encodes CDR1 SGDLS and CDR2 YYNGEE. The CDR3 spans 14 residues. The V gene lost 3 bases and the J gene lost 5 bases, with 15 bases spanning the gap.

There are a few counts of this clonotype. The V and J genes are TRBV5-1 and TRBJ2-7; 13 bases align to TRBD2. The length of the CDR3 is 15 residues. V lost 4 bases to trimming and J lost 7 bases; unmatched junction nucleotides: 8. In germline, CDR1 is SGHRS, CDR2 YFSETQ. CDR3 bases: TGCGCCAGCAGCATACTAGCGGGAGGGCCGGATGAGCAGTACTTC. It translates to CASSILAGGPDEQYF. Together with reference TRBV5-1 and TRBJ2-7, the CDR3 gives the full variable domain: KAGVTQTPRYLIKTRGQQVTLSCSPISGHRSVSWYQQTPGQGLQFLFEYFSETQRNKGNFPGRFSGRQFSNSRSEMNVSTLELGDSALYLCASSILAGGPDEQYFGPGTRLTVT.

This clonotype was seen repeatedly, ten times or more. This sequence joins TRBV6-5 and TRBJ2-5, with D perhaps matching TRBD1 (6 bases). The V end was cut by 3 bases, the J end by 2 bases, with 13 bases between. CDR3 length: 15 amino acids. The germline V gene encodes CDR1 MNHEY and CDR2 SVGAGI. The CDR3, as DNA: TGTGCCAGCAGTTATGGGCAGGGGATACAAGAGACCCAGTACTTC. This gives the protein CASSYGQGIQETQYF.

In this sample, this clonotype turned up many times. This chain connects TRBV9 to TRBJ2-1; D may be TRBD2 (6 bases). This CDR3 has 15 residues. V lost 2 bases to trimming and J lost 5 bases, with 14 bases between them. From germline, CDR1 is SGDLS and CDR2 YYNGEE. The CDR3 region is CASSVGTSLHNEQFF. In DNA, the CDR3 is TGTGCCAGCAGCGTCGGGACTTCCCTTCACAATGAGCAGTTCTTC.

The chain joins TRBV20-1 to TRBJ1-5; D is unclear. CDR3 length: 13 residues. Deletions cut 5 bases from V and 6 bases from J, with 14 bases between. Per the germline V gene, CDR1 is DFQATT and CDR2 is SNEGSKA (reference sequence). The CDR3 protein is CSAPDLQFQPQHF. Here the CDR3 DNA reads TGCAGTGCTCCGGACCTACAGTTTCAGCCCCAGCATTTT.